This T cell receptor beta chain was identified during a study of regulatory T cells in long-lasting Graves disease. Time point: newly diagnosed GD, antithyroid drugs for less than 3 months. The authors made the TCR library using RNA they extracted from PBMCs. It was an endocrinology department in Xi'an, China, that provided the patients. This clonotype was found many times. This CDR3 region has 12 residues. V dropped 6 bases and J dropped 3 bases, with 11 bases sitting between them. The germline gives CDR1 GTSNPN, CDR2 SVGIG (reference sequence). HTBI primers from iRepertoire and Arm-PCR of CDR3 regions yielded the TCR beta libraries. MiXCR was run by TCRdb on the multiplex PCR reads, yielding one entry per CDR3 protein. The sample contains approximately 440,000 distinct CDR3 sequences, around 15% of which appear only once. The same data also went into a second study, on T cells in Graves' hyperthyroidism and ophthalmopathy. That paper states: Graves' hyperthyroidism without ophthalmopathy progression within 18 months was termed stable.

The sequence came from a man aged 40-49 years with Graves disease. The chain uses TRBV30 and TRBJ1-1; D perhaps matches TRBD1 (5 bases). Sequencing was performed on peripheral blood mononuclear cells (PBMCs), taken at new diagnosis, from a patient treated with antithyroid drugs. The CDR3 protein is CACPGIYTEAFF. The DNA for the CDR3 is TGTGCCTGCCCAGGGATTTACACTGAAGCTTTCTTT.